This T cell receptor (beta chain) was obtained from a study of glioma-infiltrating T cells after dendritic cell vaccination. The V and J ends lost 6 bases and 0 bases respectively, with 9 bases between them. The CDR3 extends over 14 amino acids. Germline V CDR1 and CDR2: SNHLY, FYNNEI. Up to 2 ug genomic DNA was used for TCRB CDR3 amplification. This table comes from immunoSEQ multiplex PCR, and its TCRdb copy is limited to in-frame clones, with some not included. The sample holds roughly 62,000 clones; about four fifths are singletons and the top ten take approximately 14%. General study findings and limits: Patients with more pretreatment TILs had longer time to progression and survival. Higher TCR clonality did not directly relate to longer survival.

In regard to this clone: Its antigen is as yet unknown.

Time point in this sample: after dendritic cell vaccination, including at tumor progression/relapse. The source material was blood, sampled after dendritic cell vaccination. This receptor was identified in a human donor with glioblastoma. The rearrangement joins TRBV2 to TRBJ1-5; unclear D gene. CDR3 bases: TGTGCCAGCAGCTGGGCGCTTAGCAATCAGCCCCAGCATTTT. It encodes CASSWALSNQPQHF. The full variable domain, in which reference TRBV2 and TRBJ1-5 provide the parts outside the CDR3, is EPEVTQTPSHQVTQMGQEVILRCVPISNHLYFYWYRQILGQKVEFLVSFYNNEISEKSEIFDDQFSVERPDGSNFTLKIRSTKLEDSAMYFCASSWALSNQPQHFGDGTRLSIL.